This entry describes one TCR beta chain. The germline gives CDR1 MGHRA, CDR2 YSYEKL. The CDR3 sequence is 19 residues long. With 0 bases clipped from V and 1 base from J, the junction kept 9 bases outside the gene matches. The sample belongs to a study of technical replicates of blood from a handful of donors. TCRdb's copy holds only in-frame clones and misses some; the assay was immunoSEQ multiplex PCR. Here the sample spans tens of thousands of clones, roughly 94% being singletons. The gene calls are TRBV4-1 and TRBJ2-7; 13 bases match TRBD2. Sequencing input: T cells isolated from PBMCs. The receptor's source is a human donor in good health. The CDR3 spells CASSQEQFRTSGGSYEQYF. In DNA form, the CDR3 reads TGCGCCAGCAGCCAAGAGCAGTTTAGGACTAGCGGGGGTTCCTACGAGCAGTACTTC.